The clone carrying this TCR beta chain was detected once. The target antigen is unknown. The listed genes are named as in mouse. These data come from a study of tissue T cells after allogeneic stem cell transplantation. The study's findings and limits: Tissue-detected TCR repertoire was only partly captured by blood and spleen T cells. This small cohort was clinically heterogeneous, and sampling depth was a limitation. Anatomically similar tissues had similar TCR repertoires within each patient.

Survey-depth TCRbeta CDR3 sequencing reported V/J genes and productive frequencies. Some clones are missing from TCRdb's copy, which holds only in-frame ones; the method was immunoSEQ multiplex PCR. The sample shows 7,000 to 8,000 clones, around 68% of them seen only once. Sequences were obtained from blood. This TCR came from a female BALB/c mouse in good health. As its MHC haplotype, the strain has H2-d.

CDR3 amino acids: CASDHRDWGQDTQYF. Partial CDR3 DNA: TGTGCCAGCGATCACCGGGACTGGGGCCAAGACACCCAGTAC. This chain joins TRBV13-2 and TRBJ2-5, with TRBD2 matching over 10 bases. The read ends 1 residue early relative to the CDR3; the germline J gene fills the gap. V gave up 6 bases and J gave up 2 bases; unmatched junction bases: 6. The CDR3 consists of 15 residues. Germline V gene sequence: CDR1 NNHNN, CDR2 SYGAGS (reference sequence).